What follows are 32 T cell receptor beta chains derived from one specimen sequenced in a study of blood T cells in healthy people across ages. The use of a sample-barcoded 5' primer and a J-beta primer mix characterized a second PCR of roughly 7 to 12 cycles. Using its own MiXCR run on the 5' RACE reads, TCRdb lists one record per CDR3 protein. The table shows around 750,000 distinct CDR3 sequences, with less than 70% occurring only once. Input material: blood. The receptors shown here come from an elderly man in good health.

The V gene is TRBV15, the J gene TRBJ2-1; no reliable D call. CDR3 size: 11 residues. Germline CDR1 LNHNV, CDR2 YYDKDF (reference sequence). Trimming cost V 3 bases and J 8 bases, with 5 bases left between them. This chain's CDR3 is CATSSSHEQFF. The CDR3 DNA is TGTGCCACCAGCAGCTCACATGAGCAGTTCTTC.

The chain combines TRBV29-1 with TRBJ1-1; 8 nucleotides align to TRBD1. The V gene end was trimmed by 6 bases and the J gene end by 1 base; junction bases not matched to a gene: 7. The germline CDR1 and CDR2 sequences are SQVTM and ANQGSEA. The CDR3 consists of 14 residues. The CDR3 nucleotides are TGCAGCGTGCGCCAGGGGGCCCCGAACACTGAAGCTTTCTTT. Protein sequence: CSVRQGAPNTEAFF.

The chain couples TRBV20-1 to TRBJ2-3, with D perhaps TRBD1 (8 bases). Trimming took off 6 bases at V and 6 bases at J, with 19 bases between the two ends. The CDR3 runs 14 residues. Per germline, CDR1 DFQATT and CDR2 SNEGSKA (reference sequence). For the CDR3, the DNA is TGCAGTGCCGACCGGACAGGGAGGGCCGATACGCAGTATTTT. Its protein is CSADRTGRADTQYF.

The chain is built from TRBV29-1 and TRBJ2-3; 9 bases are shared with TRBD1. V lost 7 bases to trimming and J lost 8 bases; unmatched junction nucleotides: 10. CDR1 and CDR2 (germline): SQVTM, ANQGSEA. CDR3 length: 13 amino acids. This chain's CDR3 is CSADRGTAATQYF. CDR3 bases: TGCAGCGCGGACAGGGGTACCGCAGCTACGCAGTATTTT.

This clonotype was seen more than once but under ten times. This chain connects TRBV29-1 to TRBJ2-1; tentatively, D is TRBD1 (6 bases). CDR3 length: 15 residues. V was shortened by 6 bases and J by 2 bases, with 17 bases between the two germline ends. Germline CDR1 and CDR2: SQVTM and ANQGSEA. In nucleotides, the CDR3 is TGCAGCGTCCCCAGAACAGGGCGGGCCTACAATGAGCAGTTCTTC. It encodes CSVPRTGRAYNEQFF.

The J gene is TRBJ2-1, the V gene TRBV6-1; no clear D. This CDR3 has 12 residues. The germline CDR1 and CDR2 sequences are MNHNS and SASEGT. V lost 4 bases and J lost 12, with 13 bases in between. The CDR3 DNA reads as TGTGCCAGCAGTGGAACGGTTCTCGGGCAGTTCTTC. Translated, it gives CASSGTVLGQFF.

Concerning this clonotype itself: At one boundary the junction diverges from the germline segment, which might be a read error. The chain combines TRBV27 with TRBJ2-1; TRBD2 matches at 16 bases. Germline assignment: CDR1 MNHEY and CDR2 SMNVEV (reference sequence). This CDR3 is built from 17 residues. CDR3 in DNA: TGTGCCACCCTTGGGACTAGCGGGAGGGGCTCCTGCAATGAGCAGTTCTTC. Translating it yields CATLGTSGRGSCNEQFF.

This clonotype was seen only a few times. This chain connects TRBV6-5 to TRBJ2-5; 9 bases are a match to TRBD1. CDR3 length: 14 amino acids. Germline loops: CDR1 MNHEY, CDR2 SVGAGI. The V segment lost 10 bases and the J segment 5 bases; nucleotides outside the gene matches: 11. CDR3 nucleotides: TGTGCCACAAAAAGGGACAGGGTGTTGGAGACCCAGTACTTC. Translating gives CATKRDRVLETQYF.

The chain employs TRBV3-1 and TRBJ1-1; 7 positions agree with TRBD1. The CDR3 totals 17 residues. J gave up 1 base and V 1 base, and 9 bases lay outside the gene matches. Germline V gives CDR1 LGHDT, CDR2 YNNKEL (reference sequence). CDR3 sequence: CASSQAGRGLKNTEAFF. The CDR3 DNA is TGTGCCAGCAGCCAAGCAGGCAGGGGGTTGAAGAACACTGAAGCTTTCTTT.

The genes are TRBV20-1 and TRBJ2-1; 9 bases line up with TRBD2. This CDR3 comprises 16 residues. CDR1 is DFQATT and CDR2 is SNEGSKA in the germline V gene (reference sequence). V dropped 5 bases and J dropped 5; count of bases not matched to a gene: 13. Written as DNA, the CDR3 is TGCAGTGCTGGGAGGAAGGCGGGAGGGCCCCACAATGAGCAGTTCTTC. As protein: CSAGRKAGGPHNEQFF.

The table lists this clonotype with a count of one. The rearrangement links TRBV9 to TRBJ1-1, with 11 bases aligning to TRBD1. From germline, CDR1 is SGDLS and CDR2 YYNGEE. J lost 1 base, V lost 4 bases, and 9 bases had no gene match. The length of the CDR3 is 17 residues. The CDR3 region has the DNA TGTGCCAGCAGCATCAATCGGGACAGGGGGGGGAACACTGAAGCTTTCTTT. Translation: CASSINRDRGGNTEAFF.

This chain uses TRBV9 with TRBJ1-4; no definite D call. This CDR3 is built from 15 residues. Germline V lookup: CDR1 SGDLS, CDR2 YYNGEE. The V end was cut by 3 bases, the J end by 1 base, with 10 bases between. The CDR3 loop reads CASSGRVGTNEKLFF. The CDR3 DNA sequence: TGTGCCAGCAGCGGTCGAGTAGGAACTAATGAAAAACTGTTTTTT.

V is TRBV7-9 and J is TRBJ2-7; 7 bases match TRBD1. The J segment lost 0 bases and the V segment lost 4 bases, leaving 9 bases of the junction unmatched. In germline, CDR1 is SEHNR, CDR2 FQNEAQ (reference sequence). This CDR3 is built from 16 residues. The CDR3 nucleotides are TGTGCCAGCAGCTACCCGACAGGGACCCTCTCCTACGAGCAGTACTTC. This translates into CASSYPTGTLSYEQYF.

Only a few counts were recorded for this clonotype. V gene TRBV27 combines with J gene TRBJ2-1, with D possibly matching TRBD1 (6 bases). Germline values: CDR1 MNHEY, CDR2 SMNVEV (reference sequence). This CDR3 has 13 amino acids. V was cut by 0 bases and J by 13 bases, with 13 bases left in between. CDR3 bases: TGTGCCAGCAGTTTATCCTCACAGGGCATTCAGTTCTTC. This translates into CASSLSSQGIQFF.

The rearrangement links TRBV4-1 to TRBJ2-7, with D unclear. Germline V gene sequence: CDR1 MGHRA, CDR2 YSYEKL. This CDR3 contains 15 residues. Trimming cost V 1 base and J 3 bases, with 13 bases left between them. This CDR3 is CASSQVFGLSYEQYF. The DNA for the CDR3 is TGCGCCAGCAGCCAAGTTTTTGGGTTGAGCTACGAGCAGTACTTC.

CDR3 sequence (DNA): TGTGCCACCAGCGGGCAAACCGGGACAGCCGAGCAGTACTTC. Protein sequence: CATSGQTGTAEQYF. The chain joins TRBV15 to TRBJ2-7, with 7 bases lining up with TRBD1. V was pared by 5 bases and J by 6 bases, with 10 bases of the junction left unmatched. The germline V gene has CDR1 LNHNV and CDR2 YYDKDF (reference sequence). This CDR3 contains 14 residues.

This clonotype has only one observation. The CDR3 DNA sequence: TGTGCCAGTGCCGGGCAAATCTCCTACAATGAGCAGTTCTTC. Protein sequence: CASAGQISYNEQFF. This chain uses TRBV19 with TRBJ2-1, with D unclear. CDR1 LNHDA and CDR2 SQIVND come from the germline V gene (reference sequence). There are 14 residues in the CDR3. The V and J ends lost 8 bases and 0 bases respectively, with 11 bases between them.

Turning to this clonotype: The DNA is omitted, as the CDR3 cannot be located on it reliably, and the CDR3 follows TCRdb's listing. The V call is TRBV9, the J call TRBJ2-1; the table gives TRBD1 as D, unverified against the DNA. The V gene's germline CDR1 is SGDLS and CDR2 YYNGEE. The CDR3 spans 14 amino acids, including both terminal residues. CDR3 sequence: CASSVGWGARDEFF.

The rearrangement uses TRBV2 and TRBJ1-1; 7 bases agree with TRBD1. The J segment lost 1 base and the V segment lost 6 bases, leaving 14 bases of the junction unmatched. This CDR3 contains 17 residues. CDR1 SNHLY and CDR2 FYNNEI come from the germline V gene. The CDR3 sequence: CASRPRTGALGNTEAFF. CDR3 nucleotides: TGTGCCAGCAGGCCCAGGACAGGTGCATTGGGGAACACTGAAGCTTTCTTT.

This chain links TRBV7-2 with TRBJ2-7, with TRBD2 identical over 14 bases. This CDR3 contains 17 residues. The ends lost 5 bases at V and 3 bases at J; junction bases unmatched: 9. The germline V gene encodes CDR1 SGHTA and CDR2 FQGNSA. CDR3 amino acids: CASSLETGLAGDYEQYF. The CDR3 region has the DNA TGTGCCAGCAGCCTAGAGACGGGACTAGCGGGAGACTACGAGCAGTACTTC.

V is TRBV29-1 and J is TRBJ1-1; 8 nucleotides line up with TRBD1. The CDR3 covers 13 residues. Germline loops: CDR1 SQVTM, CDR2 ANQGSEA. V lost 7 bases and J lost 1; bases outside the gene matches: 5. In nucleotides, the CDR3 is TGCAGCGGGACAGGGCCTCCGAACACTGAAGCTTTCTTT. This codes for CSGTGPPNTEAFF.

The V call is TRBV4-2, the J call TRBJ1-1, with a tentative D call TRBD1 (5 bases). From germline, CDR1 is LGHNA and CDR2 YNFKEQ. With 0 bases removed from V and 7 bases from J, the gap between germline ends came to 15 bases. This CDR3 comprises 15 residues. The CDR3 sequence is CASSQDPLGLSEAFF. The CDR3, as DNA: TGTGCCAGCAGCCAAGATCCGCTGGGGCTGAGTGAAGCTTTCTTT.

The chain employs TRBV7-3 and TRBJ2-3; TRBD1 or TRBD2 may be the D gene (6 bases each). This CDR3 contains 16 residues. The germline V gene has CDR1 SGHTA and CDR2 FQGTGA. Trimming took off 2 bases at V and 0 bases at J, with 12 bases between the two ends. The CDR3 region is CASSLEGGSSTDTQYF. Here the CDR3 DNA reads TGTGCCAGCAGCTTAGAAGGGGGGTCTAGCACAGATACGCAGTATTTT.

This clonotype was observed a few times. The chain carries TRBV21-1 and TRBJ2-1; TRBD1 is taken as the D call from the table, unchecked against the DNA. TRBV21-1 is a listed pseudogene. CDR3 size: 19 residues. The CDR3 spells CASSKVTLGGGKPYNEQFF. CDR3 bases: TGTGCCAGCAGCAAAGTCACTCTGGGGGGCGGTAAACCTTACAATGAGCAGTTCTTC.

This clonotype occurred a few times. The chain links TRBV25-1 to TRBJ2-4, with 12 bases identical to TRBD1. This CDR3 region has 17 residues. From germline, CDR1 is MGHDK and CDR2 SYGVNS. V was clipped by 1 base and J by 1 base; unmatched bases: 2. The CDR3 region has the DNA TGTGCCAGCAGTGAATGGGGACAGGGGGCTGCCAAAAACATTCAGTACTTC. It specifies CASSEWGQGAAKNIQYF.

This clonotype turned up a few times. The V gene is TRBV5-1, the J gene TRBJ2-3, with D possibly TRBD2 on 7 matching bases. V was trimmed by 4 bases and J by 4 bases, leaving 16 bases between them. Germline CDR1 and CDR2: SGHRS and YFSETQ. There are 15 residues in the CDR3. CDR3: CASSQEGGRPDTQYF. The DNA of the CDR3 is TGCGCCAGCAGCCAAGAGGGGGGGCGTCCAGATACGCAGTATTTT.

In the case of this clonotype: The junction and the germline gene differ at one end; a read error may be behind it. This rearrangement joins TRBV28 to TRBJ2-3; D ambiguous. CDR3 length: 13 amino acids. CDR1 and CDR2 from the germline V gene are MDHEN and SYDVKM. The CDR3 reads CACSWVFTDTQYF. The CDR3 bases are TGTGCCTGCAGTTGGGTCTTCACAGATACGCAGTATTTT. Supplemented by reference TRBV28 and TRBJ2-3, the full variable domain reads DVKVTQSSRYLVKRTGEKVFLECVQDMDHENMFWYRQDPGLGLRLIYFSYDVKMKEKGDIPEGYSVSREKKERFSLILESASTNQTSMYLCACSWVFTDTQYFGPGTRLTVL.

The chain recombines TRBV10-3 with TRBJ2-5, with TRBD1 identical over 8 bases. With 3 bases clipped from V and 11 bases from J, the junction kept 14 bases outside the gene matches. Germline CDR1 reads ENHRY; CDR2 reads SYGVKD. The CDR3 spans 15 residues. Here the CDR3 DNA reads TGTGCCATCAGTGACAGGGGGCTCTCCTACAATGAGCAGTACTTC. It translates to CAISDRGLSYNEQYF.

The rearrangement joins TRBV28 to TRBJ2-5; D is unresolved. The last part of the DNA fits TRBJ2-7 better; the J call may be wrong. The CDR3 has 13 amino acids. Germline V gene lookup returns CDR1 MDHEN and CDR2 SYDVKM. This chain's CDR3 is CASSGYSTYEQYF. CDR3 sequence (DNA): TGTGCCAGCAGTGGGTACAGTACCTACGAGCAGTACTTC.

The CDR3 loop reads CASSKVTSGNPYYEQYF. CDR3 sequence (DNA): TGTGCCAGCAGCAAAGTCACTAGCGGAAATCCCTACTACGAGCAGTACTTC. The V gene is TRBV21-1, the J gene TRBJ2-7; the D call in the table, TRBD2, was not verified against the DNA. TRBV21-1 constitutes a pseudogene. The CDR3 is 17 residues long.

This clonotype was counted only a few times. This chain uses TRBV29-1 with TRBJ2-1; 9 bases agree with TRBD2. The germline V gene encodes CDR1 SQVTM and CDR2 ANQGSEA. The length of the CDR3 is 13 residues. With V trimmed by 4 bases and J by 3 bases, 1 base remained unmatched. The CDR3 nucleotides read TGCAGCGTTGGCGGGAGGGTCTACAATGAGCAGTTCTTC. Its translation: CSVGGRVYNEQFF.

This chain connects TRBV2 to TRBJ1-1, with unresolved D. V was cut by 7 bases and J by 8 bases, with 17 bases left in between. Looked up from germline, CDR1 is SNHLY and CDR2 is FYNNEI. The CDR3 spans 13 residues. CDR3 sequence (DNA): TGTGCCAGCACTGGGTGGCCCTCCTGGGAAGCTTTCTTT. Translating it yields CASTGWPSWEAFF. Variable domain in full (rest from reference TRBV2 and TRBJ1-1): EPEVTQTPSHQVTQMGQEVILRCVPISNHLYFYWYRQILGQKVEFLVSFYNNEISEKSEIFDDQFSVERPDGSNFTLKIRSTKLEDSAMYFCASTGWPSWEAFFGQGTRLTVV.